Listed below are T cell receptor beta chains from one sample, sequenced in a study of blood T cell repertoires in COVID-19. Repertoires were generated with immunoSEQ multiplex PCR, while TCRdb's copy carries only in-frame clones and drops some. Among about 220,000 clones, around 83% were seen once, and the ten largest hold over 4%. The sequencing input was peripheral blood. The receptors come from a woman between 65 and 79 years old with COVID-19, enrolled during active disease. Both conserved end residues are part of each CDR3. D genes are given only for firm matches. Expanded clones get a size class; other rows say once, few or many, or leave the size out.

v_call	clone_size	j_call	d_call	cdr3_nt	cdr3_aa
TRBV14	.	TRBJ2-1	.	TGTGCCAGCAGCCAAGCGGGAGCGCCCTACAATGAGCAGTTCTTC	CASSQAGAPYNEQFF
TRBV6-6	.	TRBJ1-5	.	TGTGCCAGCAGTTACAACGGGGTTCAGCCCCAGCATTTT	CASSYNGVQPQHF
TRBV7-2	.	TRBJ1-4	TRBD1	TGTGCCAGCAGCTTTTTGGGACAGGGGGGCGAAAAACTGTTTTTT	CASSFLGQGGEKLFF
TRBV2	.	TRBJ1-1	.	TGTGCCAGCAGTGAAAGGGGTAACACTGAAGCTTTCTTT	CASSERGNTEAFF
TRBV3-1/TRBV3-2	.	TRBJ2-3	TRBD2	TGTGCCAGCAGACGGACCGGGACTAGCGGGAGTAGGACAGATACGCAGTATTTT	CASRRTGTSGSRTDTQYF
TRBV19	.	TRBJ2-7	.	TGTGCCAGTAGCAGCGCAGGGAATTGGGAGCAGTACTTC	CASSSAGNWEQYF
TRBV7-2	.	TRBJ2-1	TRBD1	TGTGCCAGCAGCGGCTACTGGGACAGGGTAAGGAATGAGCAGTTCTTC	CASSGYWDRVRNEQFF
TRBV5-1	.	TRBJ2-1	.	TGCGCCAGCAGCTTGGGGGGCGGGGCTAGCCCCCTTCAGTTCTTC	CASSLGGGASPLQFF
TRBV28	.	TRBJ2-3	.	TGTGCCAGCATCTCCTCCCTCGGTAGCAGCACAGATACGCAGTATTTT	CASISSLGSSTDTQYF
TRBV7-2	.	TRBJ2-1	TRBD2	TGTGCCAGCAGCCCGCTCGAAGGACTAGTTGGGTTCTTC	CASSPLEGLVGFF
TRBV10-1	.	TRBJ2-2	TRBD2	TGCGCCGCCATTAAACTAGCGGGAGGTGGCACCGGGGAGCTGTTTTTT	CAAIKLAGGGTGELFF
TRBV7-9	few	TRBJ2-5	.	TGTGCCAGCACGGAGGCGGAGACCCAGTACTTC	CASTEAETQYF
TRBV3-1/TRBV3-2	.	TRBJ2-7	.	TGTGCCAGCAGCCAAGCGGACATTATTCAGTCTTCGGGCGAGCAGTACTTC	CASSQADIIQSSGEQYF
TRBV24-1	few	TRBJ2-3	TRBD1	TGTGCCACCGAAAAGGCCGGGACAGGGCGAGATACGCAGTATTTT	CATEKAGTGRDTQYF
TRBV5-6	.	TRBJ1-5	.	TGTGCCAGCAGCTTTCAGGCTAGCAATCAGCCCCAGCATTTT	CASSFQASNQPQHF
TRBV19	.	TRBJ2-1	TRBD2	TGTGCCATCCCTTCCGGGACTAGCGGGAGGAGGTCCCATCACAATGAGCAGTTCTTC	CAIPSGTSGRRSHHNEQFF
TRBV18	.	TRBJ2-7	.	TGTGCCAGCTCTCAACACCGGGACATGACCTACGAGCAGTACTTC	CASSQHRDMTYEQYF
TRBV7-2	.	TRBJ2-1	TRBD2	TGTGCCAGCAGCTCGGCCAGCGGGATCAACAATGAGCAGTTCTTC	CASSSASGINNEQFF
TRBV30	.	TRBJ2-7	TRBD1	TGTGCCTGGAGTGTACAGGGGTCCTACGAGCAGTACTTC	CAWSVQGSYEQYF
TRBV5-6	.	TRBJ1-2	.	TGTGCCAGCAGCCCCGGACAGCGTTCTAACTATGGCTACACCTTC	CASSPGQRSNYGYTF
TRBV6-5	.	TRBJ2-3	TRBD1	TGTGCCAGCAGGGAGGGACAGGGTCACTCAGATACGCAGTATTTT	CASREGQGHSDTQYF
TRBV7-2	.	TRBJ2-5	TRBD1	TGTGCCAGCAGCTTAGCGACGGGACAGGGGCGAGAGACCCAGTACTTC	CASSLATGQGRETQYF
TRBV5-1	.	TRBJ2-7	.	TGCGCCAGCAGCTCAACTCGTACCTACGAGCAGTACTTC	CASSSTRTYEQYF
TRBV3-1/TRBV3-2	.	TRBJ1-6	.	TGTGCCAGCAGCCTTGTACTTGATTCACCCCTCCACTTT	CASSLVLDSPLHF
TRBV28	.	TRBJ2-1	TRBD2	TGTGCCAGCAAATTAGCGGGAACATACAATGAGCAGTTCTTC	CASKLAGTYNEQFF
TRBV5-4	.	TRBJ1-2	.	TGTGCCAGCAGCCCTACAGGGAAGTACTATGGCTACACCTTC	CASSPTGKYYGYTF
TRBV6-2/TRBV6-3	.	TRBJ1-5	.	TGTGCCAGCAGCCTAGACAGGCGCAATCAGCCCCAGCATTTT	CASSLDRRNQPQHF
TRBV19	.	TRBJ2-1	TRBD2	TGTGCCAGTAGTAGACGGGGGGATAGGGATGAGCAGTTCTTC	CASSRRGDRDEQFF
TRBV4-2	.	TRBJ2-7	TRBD1	TGTGCCAGCAGCCAAGATCGGGGACAGGGCTCCTACGAGCAGTACTTC	CASSQDRGQGSYEQYF
TRBV18	.	TRBJ1-4	TRBD1	TGTGCCAGCTCACCGGGACAGGGAACTAATGAAAAACTGTTTTTT	CASSPGQGTNEKLFF
TRBV19	.	TRBJ1-6	TRBD1	TGTGCCAGTAGTCCCCTATCCGGGACAGTCCTTTCACCCCTCCACTTT	CASSPLSGTVLSPLHF
TRBV28	.	TRBJ1-4	TRBD1	TGTGCCAGCAGTCGCCCCTGGACAGGATCAAATGCGCGTCAATTT	CASSRPWTGSNARQF
TRBV29-1	.	TRBJ2-3	.	TGCAGCGCCCAGAAGTGGTCTGCCACAGATACGCAGTATTTT	CSAQKWSATDTQYF
TRBV6-2/TRBV6-3	many	TRBJ1-2	.	TGTGCCAGCAGCCCACAGGGTGGCTATGGCTACACCTTC	CASSPQGGYGYTF
TRBV5-1	.	TRBJ2-1	TRBD2	TGCGCCAGCAAGAGGAGCGGGGGAACTAATGAGCAGTTCTTC	CASKRSGGTNEQFF
TRBV28	.	TRBJ1-2	.	TGTGCCAGCAGTCCAATCCAATCGCACCGGGACAAGATCTTC	CASSPIQSHRDKIF
TRBV18	.	TRBJ2-1	TRBD2	TGTGCCAGCTCACCACCCGGGACTAGTAATGAGCAGTTCTTC	CASSPPGTSNEQFF
TRBV21-1	.	TRBJ2-1	.	TGTGCCAGCAGCAAAGCGCAGCAGGGGGTTAAGAATGAGCAGTTCTTC	CASSKAQQGVKNEQFF
TRBV7-3	few	TRBJ2-5	.	TGTGCCAGCAGCCCTGGGGCCCAAGAGACCCAGTACTTC	CASSPGAQETQYF
TRBV7-2	.	TRBJ2-2	.	TGTGCCAGCAGCTTATTTGCGGTTTCGGACACCGGGGAGCTGTTTTTT	CASSLFAVSDTGELFF
TRBV5-1	.	TRBJ2-3	.	TGCGCCAGCGAGGGCCTTAGGGGGAATACGCAGTATTTT	CASEGLRGNTQYF
TRBV7-9	.	TRBJ2-7	TRBD2	TGTGCCAGTTCGGCTAGCGGGAGAGGCGAGCAGTACTTC	CASSASGRGEQYF
TRBV20-1	.	TRBJ1-6	.	TGCAGTGCTAGTCCACCGTCAGTCCGGGCCTATAATTCACCCCTCCACTTT	CSASPPSVRAYNSPLHF
TRBV9	.	TRBJ2-7	.	TGTGCCAGCAGCGTAGAGGGGCTCCGAGAGCAGTACTTC	CASSVEGLREQYF
TRBV6-2/TRBV6-3	.	TRBJ1-5	.	TGTGCCAGCAGTTACTCGAACTCTCATCAGCCCCAGCATTTT	CASSYSNSHQPQHF
TRBV4-3	few	TRBJ2-7	TRBD2	TGCGCCAGCAGCCAAGTAGCCGGGACTAGCGGAAAACTCTACGAGCAGTACTTC	CASSQVAGTSGKLYEQYF
TRBV12-3/TRBV12-4	.	TRBJ1-1	TRBD1	TGTGCCAGCAAGGGGACAGAAAACACTGAAGCTTTCTTT	CASKGTENTEAFF
TRBV2	.	TRBJ1-2	TRBD1	TGTGCCAGCCGGACGACAGGGGTCATCTATGGCTACACCTTC	CASRTTGVIYGYTF
TRBV5-1	.	TRBJ2-5	.	TGCGCCAGCAGCTTGGTAGGGGGTACCCAGGAGACCCAGTACTTC	CASSLVGGTQETQYF
TRBV7-2	.	TRBJ2-7	TRBD2	TGTGCCAGCAGCTTATATACTAGCGGGAGTTTCAACGAGCAGTACTTC	CASSLYTSGSFNEQYF
TRBV10-1	.	TRBJ2-3	.	TGCGCCAGCAGTGGACCATCGCGGGATACGCAGTATTTT	CASSGPSRDTQYF
TRBV9	.	TRBJ1-4	.	TGTGCCAGCAGCGCAACAGGGCAGACTGAAAAACTGTTTTTT	CASSATGQTEKLFF
TRBV27	.	TRBJ2-1	TRBD2	TGTGCCAGCATCCGAGCGGGAGATTTTCTGCAGTTCTTC	CASIRAGDFLQFF
TRBV6-2/TRBV6-3	once	TRBJ1-1	TRBD1	TGTGCCAGCAGTAGGACAGGGGTTTACACTGAAGCTTTCTTT	CASSRTGVYTEAFF
TRBV29-1	.	TRBJ1-4	TRBD1	TGCAGCGTTGTCGAAGGGGACAGATGGAATGAAAAACTGTTTTTT	CSVVEGDRWNEKLFF
TRBV30	.	TRBJ1-6	TRBD1	TGTGCCTGGAGTGTAGAGGGGGCTTGGTCCTATAATTCACCCCTCCACTTT	CAWSVEGAWSYNSPLHF
TRBV2	.	TRBJ2-6	.	TGTGCCAGCAGGAAGCCAGGAATGAGCTCTGGGGCCAACGTCCTGACTTTC	CASRKPGMSSGANVLTF
TRBV6-5	.	TRBJ1-2	.	TGTGCCACTCGCCTAGGCAACAATGGCTACACCTTC	CATRLGNNGYTF